Presented here are 10 T cell receptor beta chains from one specimen sequenced in a study of blood T cell repertoires in COVID-19 (TCRdb year 2020). Libraries were prepared through the immunoSEQ multiplex PCR assay. Held by TCRdb, this immuneACCESS table contains in-frame sequences only and omits some clones. Under half of the omission traces to an unresolved V gene where checked; the cause of the rest is unknown. A total of 200,000 or so clones appear in this sample, nearly 90% of them only once. The top ten constitute approximately 2.5% of the sample. The source material was PBMCs or T cells enriched from blood (not recorded which). Source of these receptors: a woman in her 40s with acute COVID-19.

The DNA of the CDR3 is TGTGCCAGTAGCGCCGGGACAGGGGCCTACAATGAGCAGTTCTTC. Translated, it gives CASSAGTGAYNEQFF. The chain is built from TRBV19 and TRBJ2-1, with 10 bases identical to TRBD1. After removal of 6 bases from V and 2 bases from J, the junction contained 4 bases not matched to a gene. CDR1 is LNHDA and CDR2 is SQIVND in the germline V gene (reference sequence). The CDR3 covers 15 residues.

The V call is TRBV11-3, the J call TRBJ2-1; 12 bases fit TRBD2. This CDR3 comprises 15 residues. Trimming at V came to 5 bases and at J to 10 bases, leaving 9 bases not matched to a gene. CDR1 is SGHNT and CDR2 is YENEEA in the germline V gene. The chain's CDR3 is CASSEEGLAGGEQFF. As DNA, the CDR3 is TGTGCCAGCAGCGAGGAGGGACTAGCGGGTGGCGAGCAGTTCTTC. Using reference TRBV11-3 and TRBJ2-1 for the parts outside the CDR3, the full variable domain is EAGVVQSPRYKIIEKKQPVAFWCNPISGHNTLYWYLQNLGQGPELLIRYENEEAVDDSQLPKDRFSAERLKGVDSTLKIQPAELGDSAVYLCASSEEGLAGGEQFFGPGTRLTVL.

The chain recombines TRBV12-2 with TRBJ1-5; the D call of TRBD1 is as the table states it, not checked on the DNA. TRBV12-2 is shown as a pseudogene. There are 16 residues in the CDR3. In nucleotides, the CDR3 is TGTGCAAGTCGCTTAGCGCTTGCGACCCAGGGGCAGCCCCAGCATTTT. Amino acids: CASRLALATQGQPQHF.

CDR3 DNA: TGTGCCAGCAGCTTAGGCGGTGGCTACACCTTC. It encodes CASSLGGGYTF. The chain joins TRBV7-9 to TRBJ1-2; no firm D call. Trimming pared 1 base from V and 7 bases from J, leaving 4 bases between. CDR3 length equals 11 residues. From germline, CDR1 is SEHNR and CDR2 FQNEAQ (reference sequence). The full variable domain, its missing parts supplied by reference TRBV7-9 and TRBJ1-2, is DTGVSQNPRHKITKRGQNVTFRCDPISEHNRLYWYRQTLGQGPEFLTYFQNEAQLEKSRLLSDRFSAERPKGSFSTLEIQRTEQGDSAMYLCASSLGGGYTFGSGTRLTVV.

This chain links TRBV6-5 with TRBJ1-6; possibly TRBD1 for D (6 bases). The CDR3 is 12 amino acids. Looked up from germline, CDR1 is MNHEY and CDR2 is SVGAGI. Trimming shortened V by 8 bases and J by 12 bases, and 14 bases separated the two germline ends. CDR3 sequence: CASRDTYLPLHF. In DNA form, the CDR3 reads TGTGCCAGCCGGGACACTTACTTACCCCTCCACTTT.

J is TRBJ1-6 and V is TRBV10-3; the D gene is possibly TRBD1 (6 bases). Germline V gene lookup returns CDR1 ENHRY and CDR2 SYGVKD. Trimming left V 6 bases short and J 9 bases short, with 15 bases between. This CDR3 is built from 14 residues. CDR3 amino acids: CAISVQQGSSPLHF. For the CDR3, the DNA is TGTGCCATCAGCGTCCAACAGGGCTCTTCACCCCTCCACTTT.

This clone appeared a few times. The chain combines TRBV4-3 with TRBJ2-1, with 11 nucleotides matching TRBD2. The CDR3 is 18 amino acids. Germline V lookup: CDR1 LGHNA, CDR2 YSLEER. V lost 4 bases, J lost 2 bases, and 10 bases stayed unmatched. CDR3 coding DNA: TGCGCCAGCAGCCGCCTCTCTACGACTAGCGGGACCTACAATGAGCAGTTCTTC. This gives the protein CASSRLSTTSGTYNEQFF.

The rearrangement joins TRBV30 to TRBJ1-3, with D hard to call. V lost 4 bases to trimming and J lost 0 bases, with 7 bases between them. The germline gives CDR1 GTSNPN, CDR2 SVGIG (reference sequence). CDR3 size: 13 residues. Written as DNA, the CDR3 is TGTGCCTGGACTAGGCGCTCTGGAAACACCATATATTTT. Translation gives CAWTRRSGNTIYF.

The rearrangement links TRBV3-1 (or the pseudogene TRBV3-2) to TRBJ1-2; D remains unclear. The length of the CDR3 is 13 residues. V was shortened by 6 bases and J by 6 bases, with 14 bases between the two germline ends. Germline-derived CDR1 and CDR2 are LGHDT and YNNKEL (reference sequence). The CDR3 region is CASSHRTADGYTF. The CDR3 DNA is TGTGCCAGCAGTCACCGAACAGCGGATGGCTACACCTTC.

J is TRBJ2-5 and V is TRBV5-1; a weak D match, TRBD1 (6 bases). The CDR3 totals 13 residues. Germline V gives CDR1 SGHRS, CDR2 YFSETQ. V was cut by 1 base and J by 2 bases, with 6 bases left in between. The CDR3 protein is CASSLQGQETQYF. CDR3 coding DNA: TGCGCCAGCAGCTTGCAGGGGCAAGAGACCCAGTACTTC.